These 11 T cell receptor beta chains originate from one sample sequenced in a study of spatial heterogeneity in lung cancer. TCRdb itself ran the 5' RACE reads through MiXCR, one entry per CDR3 protein. Of about 40,000 distinct CDR3 sequences listed, 4% to 6% were seen once; the top ten hold 20% to 30%. Regarding time point: sample taken at primary tumor resection. Whole RNA came from tumor, nontumor lung or frozen PBMC and was sequenced without being sorted. The material was PBMCs, obtained at surgery. All receptors come from a female donor with early-stage non-small cell lung cancer.

Ten or more counts support this clonotype. CDR3: CASSQGNSPLHF. CDR3 DNA sequence: TGTGCCAGCAGCCAGGGAAATTCACCCCTCCACTTT. The chain joins TRBV5-6 to TRBJ1-6; tentatively, D is TRBD1 (5 bases). Trimming left V 4 bases short and J 7 bases short, with 6 bases between. Looked up from germline, CDR1 is SGHDT and CDR2 is YYEEEE. The CDR3 is 12 residues long.

This clonotype was seen repeatedly, ten times or more. The rearrangement links TRBV29-1 to TRBJ1-2; D not certain. V lost 6 bases, J lost 6 bases, and 8 bases lay in between. CDR3 length: 10 amino acids. Germline V lookup: CDR1 SQVTM, CDR2 ANQGSEA. Here the CDR3 reads CSVGHNGYTF. DNA of the CDR3: TGCAGCGTGGGCCACAATGGCTACACCTTC.

The sample holds a few counts of this clonotype. The chain employs TRBV25-1 and TRBJ1-1; the D gene is possibly TRBD1 (5 bases). CDR1 is MGHDK and CDR2 is SYGVNS in the germline V gene. V shed 4 bases and J shed 13 bases, with 13 bases lying between them. CDR3 length equals 11 residues. In DNA, the CDR3 is TGTGCCAGCAGTGTGACAGACAACCTTTTCTTT. Amino acid sequence: CASSVTDNLFF.

This clonotype has at least ten counts. The chain is built from TRBV9 and TRBJ2-3, with a weak D call TRBD1 (5 bases). V was trimmed by 0 bases and J by 0 bases, leaving 17 bases between them. The CDR3 is 18 amino acids. Germline V gene data show CDR1 as SGDLS and CDR2 as YYNGEE. CDR3 sequence reads: CASSVVAWGRTSTDTQYF. Here the CDR3 DNA reads TGTGCCAGCAGCGTAGTCGCTTGGGGCCGCACTAGCACAGATACGCAGTATTTT.

The sample holds many counts of this clonotype. V usage is TRBV20-1 and J usage is TRBJ1-1, with 7 bases fitting TRBD1. The CDR3 loop spans 13 amino acids. Germline values: CDR1 DFQATT, CDR2 SNEGSKA (reference sequence). The CDR3 reads CRGDSPMNTEAFF. The CDR3, as DNA: TGCAGGGGGGACAGCCCCATGAACACTGAAGCTTTCTTT.

This clonotype occurred many times. V usage is TRBV10-3 and J usage is TRBJ1-2; no firm D call. The V gene's germline CDR1 is ENHRY and CDR2 SYGVKD. Trimming shortened V by 10 bases and J by 4 bases, and 16 bases separated the two germline ends. This CDR3 spans 13 amino acids. Here the CDR3 DNA reads TGTGCCAGTAAGGACCTGAGTGGCTATGGCTACACCTTC. Amino acids: CASKDLSGYGYTF.

In this sample, this clonotype turned up many times. The CDR3 bases are TGTGCCAGCAGCCCCTTTGCCGTGGGGAACACTGAAGCTTTCTTT. Encoded protein: CASSPFAVGNTEAFF. The gene calls are TRBV9 and TRBJ1-1; D gene ambiguous. The CDR3 is made up of 15 amino acids. Per germline, CDR1 SGDLS and CDR2 YYNGEE. V was clipped by 4 bases and J by 1 base, with 14 bases between them.

This clonotype was counted between two and nine times. V gene TRBV6-5 combines with J gene TRBJ1-6; 10 positions agree with TRBD1. The germline gives CDR1 MNHEY, CDR2 SVGAGI. The CDR3 totals 12 residues. J was trimmed by 10 bases and V by 8 bases; bases with no gene match: 2. This chain's CDR3 is CASGTGVSPLHF. The CDR3 coding sequence is TGTGCCAGCGGGACAGGGGTCTCACCCCTCCACTTT.

This clonotype was recorded many times. The chain joins TRBV5-1 to TRBJ2-7; no definite D call. Trimming took 1 base from V and 1 from J, leaving 9 bases between them. Germline V gene lookup returns CDR1 SGHRS and CDR2 YFSETQ. CDR3 size: 14 residues. CDR3 amino acids: CASSLSADSYEQYF. CDR3 nucleotides: TGCGCCAGCAGCTTGTCGGCGGATTCCTACGAGCAGTACTTC.

Many counts were recorded for this clonotype. The rearrangement joins TRBV29-1 to TRBJ1-2; TRBD1 matches at 8 bases. Germline CDR1 reads SQVTM; CDR2 reads ANQGSEA. The ends lost 7 bases at V and 0 bases at J; junction bases unmatched: 13. CDR3 length: 16 amino acids. The chain's CDR3 is CSAFLGQDLTNYGYTF. The CDR3 nucleotides are TGCAGCGCCTTCCTGGGACAGGACCTTACTAACTATGGCTACACCTTC.

This clonotype was counted many times. CDR3 DNA: TGTGCCAGCAGCTTGGAAGGGCGGCAGCCCCAGCATTTT. Translation: CASSLEGRQPQHF. The chain joins TRBV5-6 to TRBJ1-5; D is undetermined. Between the trimmed V and J ends, which lost 0 bases and 7 bases, there was a span of 8 bases. CDR3 length equals 13 residues. Germline CDR1 and CDR2: SGHDT and YYEEEE. Variable domain in full (rest from reference TRBV5-6 and TRBJ1-5): DAGVTQSPTHLIKTRGQQVTLRCSPKSGHDTVSWYQQALGQGPQFIFQYYEEEERQRGNFPDRFSGHQFPNYSSELNVNALLLGDSALYLCASSLEGRQPQHFGDGTRLSIL.